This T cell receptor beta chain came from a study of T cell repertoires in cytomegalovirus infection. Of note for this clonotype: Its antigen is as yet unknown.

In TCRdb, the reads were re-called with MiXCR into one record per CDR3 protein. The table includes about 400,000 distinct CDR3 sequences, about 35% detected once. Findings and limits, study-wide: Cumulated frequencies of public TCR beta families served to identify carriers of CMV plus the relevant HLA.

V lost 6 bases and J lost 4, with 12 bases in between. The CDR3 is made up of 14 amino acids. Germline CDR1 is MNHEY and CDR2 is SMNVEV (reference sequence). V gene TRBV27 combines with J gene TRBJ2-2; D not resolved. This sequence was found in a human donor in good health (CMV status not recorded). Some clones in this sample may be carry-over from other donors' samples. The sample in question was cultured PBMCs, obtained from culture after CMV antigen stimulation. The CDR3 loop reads CASSLTLVTGELFF. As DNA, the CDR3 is TGTGCCAGCAGCTTGACTCTAGTCACCGGGGAGCTGTTTTTT.